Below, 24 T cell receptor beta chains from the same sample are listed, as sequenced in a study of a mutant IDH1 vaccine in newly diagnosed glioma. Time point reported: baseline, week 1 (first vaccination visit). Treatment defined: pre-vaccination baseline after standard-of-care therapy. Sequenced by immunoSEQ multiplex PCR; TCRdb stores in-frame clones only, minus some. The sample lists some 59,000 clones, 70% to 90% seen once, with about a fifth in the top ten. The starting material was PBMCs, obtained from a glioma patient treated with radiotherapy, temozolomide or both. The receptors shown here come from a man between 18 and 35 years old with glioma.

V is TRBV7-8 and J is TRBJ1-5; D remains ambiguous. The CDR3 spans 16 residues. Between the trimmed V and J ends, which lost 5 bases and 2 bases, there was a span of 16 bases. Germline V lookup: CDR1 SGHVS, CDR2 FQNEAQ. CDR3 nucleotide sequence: TGTGCCAGCAGCCCCAGGTTTCGGAGGGGCAATCAGCCCCAGCATTTT. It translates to CASSPRFRRGNQPQHF.

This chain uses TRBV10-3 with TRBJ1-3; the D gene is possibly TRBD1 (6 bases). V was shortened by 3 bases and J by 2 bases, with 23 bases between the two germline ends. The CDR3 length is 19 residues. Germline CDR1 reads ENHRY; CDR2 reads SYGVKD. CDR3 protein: CAISDQAGGRFVTGNTIYF. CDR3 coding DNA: TGTGCCATCAGTGATCAAGCCGGGGGCAGGTTTGTTACTGGAAACACCATATATTTT.

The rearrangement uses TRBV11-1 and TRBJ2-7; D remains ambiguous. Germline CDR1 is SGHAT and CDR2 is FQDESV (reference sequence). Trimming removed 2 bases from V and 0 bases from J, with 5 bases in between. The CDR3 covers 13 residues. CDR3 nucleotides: TGTGCCAGCAGCTTACACAGCTCCTACGAGCAGTACTTC. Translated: CASSLHSSYEQYF.

The CDR3 is CASRLRGAANSPLHF. CDR3 sequence (DNA): TGTGCCAGCAGACTACGGGGGGCTGCTAATTCACCCCTCCACTTT. The chain links TRBV5-6 to TRBJ1-6, with D perhaps matching TRBD1 (6 bases). CDR3 length equals 15 residues. Germline-derived CDR1 and CDR2 are SGHDT and YYEEEE. Trimming stripped 5 bases from V and 6 bases from J, with 15 bases between.

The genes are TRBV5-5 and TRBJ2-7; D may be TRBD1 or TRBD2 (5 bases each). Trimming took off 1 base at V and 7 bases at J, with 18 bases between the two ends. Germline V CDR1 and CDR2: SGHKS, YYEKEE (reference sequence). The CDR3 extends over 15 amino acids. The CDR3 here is CASSLYGAWDEEQYF. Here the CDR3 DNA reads TGTGCCAGCAGCTTGTATGGGGCTTGGGACGAGGAGCAGTACTTC.

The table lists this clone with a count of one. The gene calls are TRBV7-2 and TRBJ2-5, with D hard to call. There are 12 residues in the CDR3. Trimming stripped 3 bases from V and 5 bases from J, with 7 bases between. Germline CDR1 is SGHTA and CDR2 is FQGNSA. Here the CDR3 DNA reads TGTGCCAGCAGCTTCCACTGGGAGACCCAGTACTTC. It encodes CASSFHWETQYF.

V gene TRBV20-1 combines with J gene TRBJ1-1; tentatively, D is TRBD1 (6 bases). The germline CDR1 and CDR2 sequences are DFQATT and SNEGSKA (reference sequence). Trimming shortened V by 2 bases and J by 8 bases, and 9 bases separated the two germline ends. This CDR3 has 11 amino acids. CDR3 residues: CSARRRGEAFF. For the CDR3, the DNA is TGCAGTGCTAGAAGAAGGGGGGAAGCTTTCTTT.

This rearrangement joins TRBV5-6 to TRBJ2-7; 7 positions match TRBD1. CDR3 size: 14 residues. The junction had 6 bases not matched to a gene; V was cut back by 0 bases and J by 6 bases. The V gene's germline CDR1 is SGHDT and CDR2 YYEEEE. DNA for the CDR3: TGTGCCAGCAGCTTGGACAGGGGAATTGTCGAGCAGTACTTC. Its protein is CASSLDRGIVEQYF.

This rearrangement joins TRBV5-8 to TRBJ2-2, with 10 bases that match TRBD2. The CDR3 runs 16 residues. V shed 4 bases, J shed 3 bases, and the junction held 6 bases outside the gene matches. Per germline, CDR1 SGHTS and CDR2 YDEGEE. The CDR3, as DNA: TGTGCCAGCAGCATCTCTAGCGGGGGTCACACCGGGGAGCTGTTTTTT. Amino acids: CASSISSGGHTGELFF. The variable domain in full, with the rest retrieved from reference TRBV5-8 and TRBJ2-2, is EAGVTQSPTHLIKTRGQQATLRCSPISGHTSVYWYQQALGLGLQFLLWYDEGEERNRGNFPPRFSGRQFPNYSSELNVNALELEDSALYLCASSISSGGHTGELFFGEGSRLTVL.

Here the CDR3 DNA reads TGCAGCGGGGCAATTGTGAACAATGAGCAGTTCTTC. It specifies CSGAIVNNEQFF. The rearrangement uses TRBV29-1 and TRBJ2-1; D not certain. Germline CDR1 is SQVTM and CDR2 is ANQGSEA. V was clipped by 7 bases and J by 5 bases, with 12 bases between them. The CDR3 covers 12 residues.

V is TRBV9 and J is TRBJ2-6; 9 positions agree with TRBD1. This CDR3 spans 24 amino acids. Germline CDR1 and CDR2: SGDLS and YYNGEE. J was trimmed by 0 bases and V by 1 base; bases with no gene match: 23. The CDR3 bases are TGTGCCAGCAGCGTAATGTTGGGACAGGGAGGGGAGGGGGGCAAAACCTCTGGGGCCAACGTCCTGACTTTC. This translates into CASSVMLGQGGEGGKTSGANVLTF.

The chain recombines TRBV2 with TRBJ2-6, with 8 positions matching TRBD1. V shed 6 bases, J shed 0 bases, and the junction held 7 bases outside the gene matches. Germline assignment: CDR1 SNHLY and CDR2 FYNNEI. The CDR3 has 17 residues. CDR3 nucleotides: TGTGCCAGCAGGCCTAGGGACAGGAACTCTGGGGCCAACGTCCTGACTTTC. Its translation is CASRPRDRNSGANVLTF. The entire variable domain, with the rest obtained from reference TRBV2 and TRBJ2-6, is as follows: EPEVTQTPSHQVTQMGQEVILRCVPISNHLYFYWYRQILGQKVEFLVSFYNNEISEKSEIFDDQFSVERPDGSNFTLKIRSTKLEDSAMYFCASRPRDRNSGANVLTFGAGSRLTVL.

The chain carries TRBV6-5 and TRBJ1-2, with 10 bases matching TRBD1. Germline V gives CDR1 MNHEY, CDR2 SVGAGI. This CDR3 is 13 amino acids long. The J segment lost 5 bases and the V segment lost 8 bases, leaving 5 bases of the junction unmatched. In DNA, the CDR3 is TGTGCCAGCGCGAGGGACAGGGGATATGGCTACACCTTC. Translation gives CASARDRGYGYTF.

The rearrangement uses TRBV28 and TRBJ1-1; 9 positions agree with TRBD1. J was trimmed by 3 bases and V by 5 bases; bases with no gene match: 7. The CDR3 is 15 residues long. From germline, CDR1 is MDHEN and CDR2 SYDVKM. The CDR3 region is CASSGDRVVYTEAFF. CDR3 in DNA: TGTGCCAGCAGTGGGGACAGGGTGGTGTACACTGAAGCTTTCTTT.

The CDR3 sequence: CASRKQTGTGYEQYF. The CDR3 DNA reads TGTGCCAGCAGAAAGCAAACCGGGACAGGGTACGAGCAGTACTTC. The chain employs TRBV6-1 and TRBJ2-7; 9 nucleotides line up with TRBD1. The junction had 10 bases not matched to a gene; V was cut back by 6 bases and J by 4 bases. The CDR3 sequence is 15 residues long. Germline loops: CDR1 MNHNS, CDR2 SASEGT.

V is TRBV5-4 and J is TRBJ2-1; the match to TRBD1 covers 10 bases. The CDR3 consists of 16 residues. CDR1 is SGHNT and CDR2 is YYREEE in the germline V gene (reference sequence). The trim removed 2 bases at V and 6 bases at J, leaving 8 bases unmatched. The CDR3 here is CASSFPPGQGINEQFF. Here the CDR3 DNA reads TGTGCCAGCAGCTTTCCTCCGGGACAGGGGATCAATGAGCAGTTCTTC.

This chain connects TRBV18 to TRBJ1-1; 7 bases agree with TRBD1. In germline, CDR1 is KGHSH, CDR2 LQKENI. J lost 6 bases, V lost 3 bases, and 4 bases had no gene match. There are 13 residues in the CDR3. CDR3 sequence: CASSPTGQAEAFF. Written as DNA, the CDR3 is TGTGCCAGCTCACCGACAGGGCAGGCTGAAGCTTTCTTT.

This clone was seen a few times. CDR3 coding DNA: TGTGCCAGCAGCTTCTCCCAGGGCGTCGACTATGGCTACACCTTC. It encodes CASSFSQGVDYGYTF. V usage is TRBV7-9 and J usage is TRBJ1-2; D is perhaps TRBD1 (5 bases). The length of the CDR3 is 15 residues. Per germline, CDR1 SEHNR and CDR2 FQNEAQ (reference sequence). V shed 3 bases and J shed 3 bases, with 14 bases lying between them.

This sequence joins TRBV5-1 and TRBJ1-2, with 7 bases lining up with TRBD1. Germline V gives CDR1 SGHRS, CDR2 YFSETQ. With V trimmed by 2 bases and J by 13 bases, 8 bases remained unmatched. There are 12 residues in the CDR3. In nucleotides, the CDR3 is TGCGCCAGCAGCTTCGCAACAGGGGTTCTCACCTTC. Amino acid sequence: CASSFATGVLTF.

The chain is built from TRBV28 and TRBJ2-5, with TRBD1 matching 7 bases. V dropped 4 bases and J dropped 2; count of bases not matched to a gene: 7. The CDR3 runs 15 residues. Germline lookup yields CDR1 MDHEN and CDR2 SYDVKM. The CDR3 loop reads CASSSIQGSQETQYF. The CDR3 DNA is TGTGCCAGCAGTTCAATACAGGGGAGTCAAGAGACCCAGTACTTC.

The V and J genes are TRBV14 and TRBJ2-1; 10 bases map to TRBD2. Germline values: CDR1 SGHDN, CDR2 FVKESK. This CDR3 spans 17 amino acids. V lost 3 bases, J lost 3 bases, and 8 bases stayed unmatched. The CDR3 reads CASSHFSGRGFYNEQFF. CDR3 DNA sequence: TGTGCCAGCAGCCATTTCAGCGGGAGGGGGTTCTACAATGAGCAGTTCTTC.

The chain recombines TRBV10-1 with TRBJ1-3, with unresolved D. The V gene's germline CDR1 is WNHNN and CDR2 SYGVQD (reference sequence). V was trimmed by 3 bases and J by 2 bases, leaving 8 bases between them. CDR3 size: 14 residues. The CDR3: CASSDTRAGNTIYF. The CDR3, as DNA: TGCGCCAGCAGTGACACAAGAGCTGGAAACACCATATATTTT.

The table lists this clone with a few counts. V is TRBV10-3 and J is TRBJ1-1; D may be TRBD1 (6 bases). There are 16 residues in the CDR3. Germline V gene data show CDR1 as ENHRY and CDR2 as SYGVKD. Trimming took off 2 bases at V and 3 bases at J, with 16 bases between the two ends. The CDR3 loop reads CAISETGGGVDTEAFF. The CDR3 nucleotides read TGTGCCATCAGTGAGACGGGGGGCGGCGTGGACACTGAAGCTTTCTTT.

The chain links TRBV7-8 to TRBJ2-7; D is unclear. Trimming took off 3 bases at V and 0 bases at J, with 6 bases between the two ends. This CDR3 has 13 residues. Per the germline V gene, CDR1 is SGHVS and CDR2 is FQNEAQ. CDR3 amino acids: CASSFPPSYEQYF. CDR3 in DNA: TGTGCCAGCAGCTTCCCACCCTCCTACGAGCAGTACTTC.